Given below is one T cell receptor (beta chain) in context. Its matching antigen is unknown. At one of its ends the junction is not consistent with the germline gene, which may arise from a read error. CDR3 length equals 15 residues. The germline V gene encodes CDR1 SGHAT and CDR2 FQNNGV. The sample comes from a study of tumor-infiltrating lymphocytes in primary liver carcinoma. Study-level information: The patient population consisted of men and women between 30 and 69 years of age. Broader study findings: Representation across all five tumor regions was limited to only about 7.5-24% of top clones. Overlap between tumor regions exceeded overlap of tumor with adjacent tissue or blood.

The roughly 20-34 mg bulk tissue piece was not sorted before simultaneous RNA and DNA extraction. Primary liver carcinoma, confirmed by histopathology, was surgically resected. TCR beta cDNA was reverse-transcribed from roughly 520 ng of total RNA. The reaction used a constant-region primer and ProtoScript II reverse transcriptase. Investigators got TCR beta libraries out of three nested multiplex PCR rounds, done with slightly modified ARM-PCR. Each of the first two PCR rounds ran approximately 11 cycles with TRBV1-TRBV30 forward and C-beta reverse primers. One entry per CDR3 protein, called by TCRdb with MiXCR from the multiplex PCR reads. The table includes 100,000 to 150,000 distinct CDR3 sequences, 64% detected once.

The sequence was obtained from a woman aged 60 to 75 with primary liver carcinoma and hepatitis B virus infection. The rearrangement uses TRBV11-2 and TRBJ2-1; D unclear. Sequencing was carried out using liver tumor tissue from sampling region 3. Subset described: tumor region T3, left-lateral pole. The CDR3 nucleotides are TGTGCCAGCAGCTTAGGGACCAGCTGTTACAATGAGCGGTTCTTC. Protein product: CASSLGTSCYNERFF.